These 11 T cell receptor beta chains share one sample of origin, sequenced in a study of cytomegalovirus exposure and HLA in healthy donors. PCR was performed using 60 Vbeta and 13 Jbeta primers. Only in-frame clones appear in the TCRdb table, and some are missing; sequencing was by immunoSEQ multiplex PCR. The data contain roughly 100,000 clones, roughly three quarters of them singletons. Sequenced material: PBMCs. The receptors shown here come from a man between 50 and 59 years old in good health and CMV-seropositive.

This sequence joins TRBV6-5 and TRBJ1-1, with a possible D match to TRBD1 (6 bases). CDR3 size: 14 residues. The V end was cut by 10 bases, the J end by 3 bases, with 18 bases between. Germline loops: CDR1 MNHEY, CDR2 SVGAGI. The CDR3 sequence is CATGTPIIDTEAFF. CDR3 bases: TGTGCCACCGGGACACCTATTATCGACACTGAAGCTTTCTTT.

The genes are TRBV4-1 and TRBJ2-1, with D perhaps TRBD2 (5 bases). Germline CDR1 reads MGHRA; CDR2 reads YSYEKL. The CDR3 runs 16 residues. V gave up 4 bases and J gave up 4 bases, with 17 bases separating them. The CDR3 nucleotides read TGCGCCAGCAGCCCCCAGGTCAGCGGAAGATACAATGAGCAGTTCTTC. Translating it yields CASSPQVSGRYNEQFF.

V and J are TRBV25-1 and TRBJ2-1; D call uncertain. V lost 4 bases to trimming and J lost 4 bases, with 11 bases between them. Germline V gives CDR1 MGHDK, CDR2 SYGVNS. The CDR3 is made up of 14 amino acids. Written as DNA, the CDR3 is TGTGCCAGCAGTGCCCCCCAGGATTACAATGAGCAGTTCTTC. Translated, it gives CASSAPQDYNEQFF.

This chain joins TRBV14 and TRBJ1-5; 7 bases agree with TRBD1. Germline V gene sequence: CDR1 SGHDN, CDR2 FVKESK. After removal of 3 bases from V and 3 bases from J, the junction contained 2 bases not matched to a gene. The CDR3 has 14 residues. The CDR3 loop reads CASSQGQYNQPQHF. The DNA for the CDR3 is TGTGCCAGCAGCCAGGGACAGTACAATCAGCCCCAGCATTTT.

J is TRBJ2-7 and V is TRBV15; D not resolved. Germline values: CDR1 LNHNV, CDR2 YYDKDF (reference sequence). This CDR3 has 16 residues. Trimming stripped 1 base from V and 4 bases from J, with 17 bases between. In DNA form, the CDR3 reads TGTGCCACCAGCAGAGTTTTACAGACCTTAGGATACGAGCAGTACTTC. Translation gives CATSRVLQTLGYEQYF.

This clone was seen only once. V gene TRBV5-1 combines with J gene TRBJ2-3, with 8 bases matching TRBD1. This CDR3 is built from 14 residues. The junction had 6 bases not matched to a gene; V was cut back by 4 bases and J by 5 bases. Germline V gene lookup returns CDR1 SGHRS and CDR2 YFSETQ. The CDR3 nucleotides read TGCGCCAGCAGCACCGGACAGGGTCAAGATACGCAGTATTTT. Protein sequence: CASSTGQGQDTQYF.

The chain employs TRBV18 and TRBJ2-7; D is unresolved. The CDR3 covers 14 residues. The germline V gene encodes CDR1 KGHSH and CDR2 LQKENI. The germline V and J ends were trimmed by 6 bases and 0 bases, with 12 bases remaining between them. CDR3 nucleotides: TGTGCCAGCTCCTCCGTTACTAACTCCTACGAGCAGTACTTC. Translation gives CASSSVTNSYEQYF.

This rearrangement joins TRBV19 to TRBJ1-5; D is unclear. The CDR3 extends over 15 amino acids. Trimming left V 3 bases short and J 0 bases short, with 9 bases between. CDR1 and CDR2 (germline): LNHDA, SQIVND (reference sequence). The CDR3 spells CASSMRHDSNQPQHF. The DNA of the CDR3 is TGTGCCAGTAGTATGAGGCATGATAGCAATCAGCCCCAGCATTTT.

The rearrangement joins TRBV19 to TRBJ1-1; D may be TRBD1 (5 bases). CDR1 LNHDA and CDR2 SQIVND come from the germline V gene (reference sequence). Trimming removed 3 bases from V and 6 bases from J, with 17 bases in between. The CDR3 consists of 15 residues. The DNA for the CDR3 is TGTGCCAGTAGTATCGTATTGGGGCGCGGGGCTGAAGCTTTCTTT. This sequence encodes CASSIVLGRGAEAFF.

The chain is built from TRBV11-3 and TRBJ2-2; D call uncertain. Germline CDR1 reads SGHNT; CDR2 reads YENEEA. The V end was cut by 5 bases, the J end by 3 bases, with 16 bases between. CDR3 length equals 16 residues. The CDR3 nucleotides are TGTGCCAGCAGCCCTGGGCGAGACACTTACACCGGGGAGCTGTTTTTT. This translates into CASSPGRDTYTGELFF.

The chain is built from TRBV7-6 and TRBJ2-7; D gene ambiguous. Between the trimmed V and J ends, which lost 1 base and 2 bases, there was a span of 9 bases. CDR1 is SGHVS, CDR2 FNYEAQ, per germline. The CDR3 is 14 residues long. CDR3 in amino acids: CASSLGAGPYEQYF. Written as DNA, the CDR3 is TGTGCCAGCAGCTTAGGGGCAGGCCCCTACGAGCAGTACTTC.